The 12 T cell receptor beta chains listed next were all sequenced from one sample in a study of T cells in Graves' hyperthyroidism and ophthalmopathy. RNA transcripts were the template for amplifying TCR beta CDR3 regions. Using the HTBI primer set, a first-round RT-PCR was run on the TCR CDR3. Via MiXCR, TCRdb re-called the multiplex PCR reads, giving one row per CDR3 protein. In the table there are about 250,000 distinct CDR3 sequences, roughly 15% of which are singletons. What was sequenced was blood. The receptors were gathered from a woman aged 45-60 years with Graves' hyperthyroidism that later progressed to Graves' ophthalmopathy.

This clonotype has only a few counts. The rearrangement uses TRBV5-6 and TRBJ2-1; 8 bases agree with TRBD1. V shed 1 base and J 8 bases; nucleotides not matched to a gene: 8. There are 15 residues in the CDR3. Germline V gene sequence: CDR1 SGHDT, CDR2 YYEEEE. CDR3: CASSLLTGASDEQFF. Written as DNA, the CDR3 is TGTGCCAGCAGCTTGCTGACAGGGGCATCGGATGAGCAGTTCTTC.

This clonotype was picked up many times. The rearrangement links TRBV20-1 to TRBJ1-1; D possibly corresponds to TRBD1 (5 bases). Germline V CDR1 and CDR2: DFQATT, SNEGSKA (reference sequence). The CDR3 sequence is 12 residues long. The CDR3 coding sequence is TGCATTACAACTGGGGGTCGGACTGAAGCTTTCTTT. This encodes CITTGGRTEAFF.

This clonotype was recorded many times. The V gene is TRBV2, the J gene TRBJ1-4; D is undetermined. Trimming pared 7 bases from V and 4 bases from J, leaving 10 bases between. This CDR3 contains 13 residues. CDR1 and CDR2 (germline): SNHLY, FYNNEI. The chain's CDR3 is CASTAVFNEKLFF. The CDR3 DNA follows: TGTGCCAGCACGGCCGTGTTTAATGAAAAACTGTTTTTT.

This clonotype came up many times. The chain combines TRBV5-1 with TRBJ1-2; D gene uncertain. Germline lookup yields CDR1 SGHRS and CDR2 YFSETQ. The CDR3 runs 16 residues. The V end was cut by 4 bases, the J end by 5 bases, with 21 bases between. In DNA form, the CDR3 reads TGCGCCAGCAGCCCTACCTTATGGACGTCAGGATATGGCTACACCTTC. It codes for CASSPTLWTSGYGYTF.

This clonotype was counted many times. The genes are TRBV11-2 and TRBJ1-5; TRBD1 is a possible D gene (5 bases). CDR1 is SGHAT, CDR2 FQNNGV, per germline. V gave up 5 bases and J gave up 8 bases, with 19 bases separating them. The CDR3 has 15 amino acids. The CDR3 DNA reads as TGTGCCAGCAGCCTGGGGGACGGGCGCCGTGAGCCCCAGCATTTT. Amino acids: CASSLGDGRREPQHF.

This clonotype appeared many times. The chain uses TRBV6-1 and TRBJ1-6; tentatively, D is TRBD1 (5 bases). Germline V gene data show CDR1 as MNHNS and CDR2 as SASEGT. The CDR3 is 18 amino acids. V shed 0 bases and J shed 7 bases, with 19 bases lying between them. DNA for the CDR3: TGTGCCAGCAGTGAAGCAGGAGTTGGGGCAGGGAACAATTCACCCCTCCACTTT. The encoded protein is CASSEAGVGAGNNSPLHF.

This clonotype was observed many times. The chain combines TRBV3-1 with TRBJ2-5; TRBD2 agrees at 7 bases. The junction had 7 bases not matched to a gene; V was cut back by 1 base and J by 5 bases. The CDR3 is 15 residues long. CDR1 is LGHDT, CDR2 YNNKEL, per germline (reference sequence). The CDR3 sequence is CASSQATTSAETQYF. CDR3 in DNA: TGTGCCAGCAGCCAAGCAACTACTAGCGCGGAGACCCAGTACTTC.

This clonotype was counted at least ten times. The chain is built from TRBV28 and TRBJ2-1; D not certain. Trimming shortened V by 2 bases and J by 9 bases, and 11 bases separated the two germline ends. CDR3 size: 13 residues. Per the germline V gene, CDR1 is MDHEN and CDR2 is SYDVKM. CDR3 DNA sequence: TGTGCCAGCAGTTTAGTATCCGGCGGTGAGCAGTTCTTC. Translation gives CASSLVSGGEQFF.

This clonotype appeared many times. This chain connects TRBV5-1 to TRBJ2-4, with D tentatively TRBD1 (5 bases). The V end was cut by 0 bases, the J end by 5 bases, with 12 bases between. The V gene's germline CDR1 is SGHRS and CDR2 YFSETQ. This CDR3 comprises 15 residues. The CDR3 reads CASSLVADRQNIQYF. CDR3 bases: TGCGCCAGCAGCTTGGTGGCTGACAGACAAAACATTCAGTACTTC.

The table lists this clonotype with many counts. This chain joins TRBV6-6 and TRBJ2-7; TRBD1 might be the D (6 bases). The CDR3 runs to 15 residues. Trimming left V 2 bases short and J 0 bases short, with 11 bases between. Germline CDR1 reads MNHNY; CDR2 reads SVGAGI (reference sequence). CDR3 sequence: CASSYRTASSYEQYF. The CDR3 nucleotides read TGTGCCAGCAGTTACCGGACAGCGAGCTCCTACGAGCAGTACTTC.

This clonotype was seen repeatedly, ten times or more. The chain combines TRBV2 with TRBJ1-2; 7 bases map to TRBD1. The CDR3 extends over 15 amino acids. Trimming at V came to 4 bases and at J to 4 bases, leaving 9 bases not matched to a gene. The germline CDR1 and CDR2 sequences are SNHLY and FYNNEI. CDR3 sequence reads: CASSVGDSSFYGYTF. CDR3 nucleotides: TGTGCCAGCAGTGTCGGGGACAGCTCCTTCTATGGCTACACCTTC.

In this sample, this clonotype turned up many times. In DNA form, the CDR3 reads TGTGCCAGCAGGGTTCGGGAGTCAGATACGCAGTATTTT. Amino acid sequence: CASRVRESDTQYF. The V gene is TRBV28, the J gene TRBJ2-3; perhaps TRBD2 as D (6 bases). The V end was cut by 6 bases, the J end by 4 bases, with 11 bases between. Germline CDR1 is MDHEN and CDR2 is SYDVKM. The CDR3 covers 13 residues. Using reference TRBV28 and TRBJ2-3 for the parts outside the CDR3, the full variable domain is DVKVTQSSRYLVKRTGEKVFLECVQDMDHENMFWYRQDPGLGLRLIYFSYDVKMKEKGDIPEGYSVSREKKERFSLILESASTNQTSMYLCASRVRESDTQYFGPGTRLTVL.